This T cell receptor beta chain was captured in a study of T cell clonality in common variable immunodeficiency. Sequencing was performed with immunoSEQ multiplex PCR; in TCRdb, only in-frame clones are kept and a portion is missing. The data show some 40,000 clones, with none appearing a single time. This clone was detected a few times. Read coverage stops 3 residues before the CDR3 terminus; the germline J gene supplies the remainder. Germline V gives CDR1 PRHDT, CDR2 FYEKMQ (reference sequence). The CDR3 sequence is 20 residues long. Germline trimming cut 5 bases from V and 4 bases from J; bases unmatched to any gene: 23.

The sequence was obtained from a person aged 18-70 years in good health. Sequencing used peripheral blood mononuclear cells. J is TRBJ2-7 and V is TRBV13, with 10 bases aligning to TRBD1. The covered CDR3 bases are TGTGCCAGCAGCGCCTCCCTACTTTATTTCCGGGACAGGGGAACGTACGAG. Residues: CASSASLLYFRDRGTYE. The full CDR3 is CASSASLLYFRDRGTYEQYF.